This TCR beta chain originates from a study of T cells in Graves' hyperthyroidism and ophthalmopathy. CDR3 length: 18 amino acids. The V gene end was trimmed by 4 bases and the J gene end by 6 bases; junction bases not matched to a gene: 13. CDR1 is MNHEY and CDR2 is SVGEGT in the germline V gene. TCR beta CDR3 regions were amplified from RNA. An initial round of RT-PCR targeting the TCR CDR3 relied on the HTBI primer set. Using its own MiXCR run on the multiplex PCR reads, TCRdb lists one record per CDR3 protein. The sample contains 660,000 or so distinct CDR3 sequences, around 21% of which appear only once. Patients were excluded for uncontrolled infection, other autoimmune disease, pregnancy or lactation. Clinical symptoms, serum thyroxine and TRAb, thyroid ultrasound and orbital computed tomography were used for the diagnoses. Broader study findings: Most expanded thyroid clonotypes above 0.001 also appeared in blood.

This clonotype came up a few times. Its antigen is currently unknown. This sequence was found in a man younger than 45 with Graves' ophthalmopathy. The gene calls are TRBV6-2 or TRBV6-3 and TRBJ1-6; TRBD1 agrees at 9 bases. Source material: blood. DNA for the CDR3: TGTGCCAGCAGTTTCCCCTCGACAGGGGGAAGTAGTAATTCACCCCTCCACTTT. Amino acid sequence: CASSFPSTGGSSNSPLHF.